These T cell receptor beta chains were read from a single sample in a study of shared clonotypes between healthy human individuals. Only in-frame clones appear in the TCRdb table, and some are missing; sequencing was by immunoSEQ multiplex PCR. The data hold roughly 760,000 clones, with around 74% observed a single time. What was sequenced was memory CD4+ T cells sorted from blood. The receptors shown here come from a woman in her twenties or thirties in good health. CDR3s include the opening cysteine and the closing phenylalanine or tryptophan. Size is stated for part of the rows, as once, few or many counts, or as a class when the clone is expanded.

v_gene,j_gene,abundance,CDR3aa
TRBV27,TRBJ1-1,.,CASSRHNPGTEAFF
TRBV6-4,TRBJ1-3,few,CASSENAGNTIYF
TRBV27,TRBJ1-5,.,CASCTPALRVSVGYSNQPQHF
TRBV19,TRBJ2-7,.,CASSMTGTAYEQYF
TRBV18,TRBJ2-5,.,CASSPGAAETQYF
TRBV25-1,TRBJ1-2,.,CASSDGKRNYGYTF
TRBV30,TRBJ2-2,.,CAWKQGPDTGELFF
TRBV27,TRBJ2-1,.,CASSTFSNEQFF
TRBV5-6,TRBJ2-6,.,CASSSGQGEAGANVLTF
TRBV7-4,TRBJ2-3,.,CASSLAPKDTQYF
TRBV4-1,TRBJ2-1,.,CASSQSGLAVDEQFF
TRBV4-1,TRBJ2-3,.,CASNPETKTSGRADTQYF
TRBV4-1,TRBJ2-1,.,CASSQDFVRGREQFF
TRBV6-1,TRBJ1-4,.,CASSLDRDGEKLFF
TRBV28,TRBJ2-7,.,CASSLAGTPYEQYF
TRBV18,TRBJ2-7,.,CASSPRQGALTSYEQYF
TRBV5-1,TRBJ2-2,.,CASSGPTETGELFF
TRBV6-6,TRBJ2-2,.,CASQRDTANTGELFF
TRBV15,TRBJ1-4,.,CATSRDLGTWTNEKLFF
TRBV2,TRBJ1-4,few,CASSEGTGSEKLFF
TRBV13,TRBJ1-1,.,CASSREGARGTEAFF
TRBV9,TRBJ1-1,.,CASSVAWGTEAFF
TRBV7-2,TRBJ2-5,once,CASSSDRGWETQYF
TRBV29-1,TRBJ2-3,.,CSVTDTDTQYF
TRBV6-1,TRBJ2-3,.,CASRQEPGTDTQYF
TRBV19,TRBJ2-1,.,CASSQLAGGSREQFF
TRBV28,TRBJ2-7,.,CASSLGTGLGYEQYF
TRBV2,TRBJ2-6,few,CASSKGLAGTSGANVLTF